The next 23 T cell receptor beta chains were all read from a single sample in a study of cytomegalovirus exposure and HLA in healthy donors. This PCR relied on a set of 60 Vbeta primers and 13 Jbeta primers. The table came from immunoSEQ multiplex PCR; TCRdb's copy has only in-frame clones and leaves some out. Here the sample spans about 92,000 clones, approximately 84% being singletons. Sequenced sample: PBMCs. All receptors come from a girl aged 2 to 9 in good health and CMV-seropositive.

The chain uses TRBV28 and TRBJ1-2; 7 bases map to TRBD1. Trimming removed 7 bases from V and 8 bases from J; junction bases left unmatched: 13. Germline V gene lookup returns CDR1 MDHEN and CDR2 SYDVKM. The CDR3 covers 14 residues. The CDR3 loop reads CASNLIQGGKGYTF. The CDR3 region has the DNA TGTGCCAGCAACCTGATCCAGGGGGGTAAGGGCTACACCTTC.

CDR3 sequence: CASSLGGTSRDEQYF. The CDR3 DNA reads as TGTGCCAGCAGTTTAGGGGGGACTAGTAGGGACGAGCAGTACTTC. J is TRBJ2-7 and V is TRBV28, with TRBD2 matching 8 bases. The CDR3 totals 15 residues. The V gene end was trimmed by 2 bases and the J gene end by 5 bases; junction bases not matched to a gene: 8. The germline V gene has CDR1 MDHEN and CDR2 SYDVKM.

This clone appeared a single time. V usage is TRBV18 and J usage is TRBJ1-1; D might be TRBD1 (6 bases). The germline V gene encodes CDR1 KGHSH and CDR2 LQKENI. Trimming shortened V by 4 bases and J by 0 bases, and 9 bases separated the two germline ends. The CDR3 is 14 amino acids. CDR3 sequence reads: CASSRQEMNTEAFF. Here the CDR3 DNA reads TGTGCCAGCTCACGACAGGAGATGAACACTGAAGCTTTCTTT.

This clone has only one observation. J is TRBJ1-1 and V is TRBV13; TRBD1 agrees at 7 bases. Germline CDR1 PRHDT, CDR2 FYEKMQ (reference sequence). The CDR3 has 14 amino acids. The V gene end was trimmed by 2 bases and the J gene end by 1 base; junction bases not matched to a gene: 1. In nucleotides, the CDR3 is TGTGCCAGCAGCTTAAGGGACAGGAACACTGAAGCTTTCTTT. It specifies CASSLRDRNTEAFF.

The gene calls are TRBV28 and TRBJ2-7; D call uncertain. The CDR3 extends over 15 amino acids. V was cut by 6 bases and J by 0 bases, with 15 bases left in between. Germline V gene sequence: CDR1 MDHEN, CDR2 SYDVKM. The CDR3 DNA follows: TGTGCCAGCAGCAAAATATTGGCTAGCTCCTACGAGCAGTACTTC. It specifies CASSKILASSYEQYF.

CDR3 protein: CASSTQAGDSDTQYF. Written as DNA, the CDR3 is TGTGCCAGCAGTACTCAAGCGGGAGACTCAGATACGCAGTATTTT. This chain uses TRBV28 with TRBJ2-3, with 8 positions matching TRBD2. Germline CDR1 MDHEN, CDR2 SYDVKM. V was clipped by 5 bases and J by 4 bases; unmatched bases: 8. The CDR3 loop spans 15 amino acids.

The chain couples TRBV10-3 to TRBJ2-5; TRBD2 matches at 7 bases. Trimming took 0 bases from V and 1 from J; bases not matched to a gene: 8. The CDR3 has 17 residues. Germline V gene data show CDR1 as ENHRY and CDR2 as SYGVKD. The chain's CDR3 is CAISESRSGTTQETQYF. The DNA for the CDR3 is TGTGCCATCAGTGAGTCGCGGAGCGGGACGACCCAAGAGACCCAGTACTTC.

The chain carries TRBV28 and TRBJ2-7; the D is unclear. CDR1 and CDR2 (germline): MDHEN, SYDVKM. CDR3 size: 15 residues. Trimming took off 2 bases at V and 6 bases at J, with 17 bases between the two ends. CDR3 protein: CASSLNSPALGEQYF. CDR3 sequence (DNA): TGTGCCAGCAGTTTAAACAGCCCGGCTTTGGGCGAGCAGTACTTC.

The chain employs TRBV4-3 and TRBJ2-1, with 9 bases fitting TRBD1. V shed 0 bases and J 3 bases; nucleotides not matched to a gene: 6. The CDR3 spans 17 residues. CDR1 is LGHNA, CDR2 YSLEER, per germline. As DNA, the CDR3 is TGCGCCAGCAGCCAAGATGAGTGGACAGGGGTCTACAATGAGCAGTTCTTC. The encoded protein is CASSQDEWTGVYNEQFF.

The chain uses TRBV28 and TRBJ1-2, with 9 positions matching TRBD1. There are 15 residues in the CDR3. Germline CDR1 reads MDHEN; CDR2 reads SYDVKM. The ends lost 4 bases at V and 0 bases at J; junction bases unmatched: 3. The CDR3: CASSSRQGANYGYTF. DNA for the CDR3: TGTGCCAGCAGTTCGCGACAGGGGGCTAACTATGGCTACACCTTC.

The chain carries TRBV28 and TRBJ2-1; unclear D gene. Germline CDR1 reads MDHEN; CDR2 reads SYDVKM. Trimming removed 7 bases at V and 3 bases at J, with 7 bases between. The CDR3 length is 12 residues. The CDR3 protein is CASTPGYNEQFF. In DNA, the CDR3 is TGTGCCAGCACCCCGGGCTACAATGAGCAGTTCTTC.

The genes are TRBV4-2 and TRBJ1-2; TRBD1 matches at 9 bases. The germline V gene encodes CDR1 LGHNA and CDR2 YNFKEQ. Losses at the gene ends were 0 bases for V and 8 bases for J; bases not matched to a gene: 1. The CDR3 has 13 amino acids. DNA of the CDR3: TGTGCCAGCAGCCAAGAGGACAGGGGAGGCTACACCTTC. Translated: CASSQEDRGGYTF.

The count of this clone is one. This rearrangement joins TRBV4-2 to TRBJ2-2; tentative D call: TRBD1 (6 bases). V was pared by 1 base and J by 4 bases, with 13 bases between. CDR1 and CDR2 from the germline V gene are LGHNA and YNFKEQ. This CDR3 comprises 16 residues. The CDR3 DNA reads as TGTGCCAGCAGCCAAGGGACAGCTGCGGGCACCGGGGAGCTGTTTTTT. It is translated as CASSQGTAAGTGELFF.

The J gene is TRBJ2-7, the V gene TRBV4-3; no clear D. Germline V gene data show CDR1 as LGHNA and CDR2 as YSLEER. CDR3 size: 15 residues. Trimming pared 0 bases from V and 6 bases from J, leaving 15 bases between. The CDR3 DNA reads TGCGCCAGCAGCCAAGAGGGCCTCTTGGGCCGCGAGCAGTACTTC. The encoded protein is CASSQEGLLGREQYF.

The rearrangement links TRBV20-1 to TRBJ2-7; possibly TRBD2 for D (5 bases). The CDR3 has 11 residues. Deletions cut 4 bases from V and 4 bases from J, with 8 bases between. CDR1 DFQATT and CDR2 SNEGSKA come from the germline V gene (reference sequence). The CDR3, as DNA: TGCAGTGCTAAGAGGGAATACGAGCAGTACTTC. Translating gives CSAKREYEQYF.

The chain employs TRBV30 and TRBJ2-4; TRBD1 agrees at 7 bases. Germline V gene sequence: CDR1 GTSNPN, CDR2 SVGIG (reference sequence). This CDR3 region has 14 residues. V trimming: 7 bases; J trimming: 3 bases; junction bases outside the gene matches: 9. The CDR3 region is CAFRPQGDKNIQYF. Here the CDR3 DNA reads TGTGCCTTCCGACCTCAGGGGGACAAAAACATTCAGTACTTC.

The V and J genes are TRBV20-1 and TRBJ2-5; no clear D. The V and J ends lost 5 bases and 5 bases respectively, with 9 bases between them. CDR3 size: 11 residues. From germline, CDR1 is DFQATT and CDR2 SNEGSKA (reference sequence). CDR3 residues: CSAHPAETQYF. DNA for the CDR3: TGCAGTGCTCATCCTGCGGAGACCCAGTACTTC.

The CDR3: CASSSIAGTDTQYF. CDR3 DNA sequence: TGCGCCAGCAGCTCAATAGCGGGAACGGATACGCAGTATTTT. The chain recombines TRBV5-1 with TRBJ2-3; 8 bases fit TRBD2. The V and J ends lost 3 bases and 6 bases, in that order; junction bases with no gene match: 6. CDR1 and CDR2 (germline): SGHRS, YFSETQ. The CDR3 runs to 14 residues. Combining the CDR3 with reference TRBV5-1 and TRBJ2-3 gives the whole variable domain KAGVTQTPRYLIKTRGQQVTLSCSPISGHRSVSWYQQTPGQGLQFLFEYFSETQRNKGNFPGRFSGRQFSNSRSEMNVSTLELGDSALYLCASSSIAGTDTQYFGPGTRLTVL.

The CDR3 DNA follows: TGTGCCAGCAGTTTGGGCAGGGCAGATACGCAGTATTTT. As protein: CASSLGRADTQYF. J is TRBJ2-3 and V is TRBV27; TRBD1 might be the D (5 bases). The CDR3 is 13 amino acids. V lost 3 bases, J lost 4 bases, and 8 bases lay in between. Germline V lookup: CDR1 MNHEY, CDR2 SMNVEV (reference sequence).

The chain combines TRBV4-1 with TRBJ2-7; no reliable D call. Trimming removed 2 bases at V and 5 bases at J, with 13 bases between. CDR3 length: 14 amino acids. Germline values: CDR1 MGHRA, CDR2 YSYEKL. The CDR3: CASSQIFLENEQYF. CDR3 DNA: TGCGCCAGCAGCCAAATATTCTTGGAGAACGAGCAGTACTTC.

The gene calls are TRBV27 and TRBJ2-7, with a tentative D call TRBD2 (6 bases). Trimming removed 2 bases at V and 3 bases at J, with 8 bases between. In germline, CDR1 is MNHEY, CDR2 SMNVEV (reference sequence). CDR3 length: 13 amino acids. In DNA, the CDR3 is TGTGCCAGCAGTTTAAAGGGACTCTACGAGCAGTACTTC. This translates into CASSLKGLYEQYF.

V usage is TRBV18 and J usage is TRBJ2-7; D is possibly TRBD1 (6 bases). The V gene's germline CDR1 is KGHSH and CDR2 LQKENI. V was trimmed by 0 bases and J by 9 bases, leaving 12 bases between them. This CDR3 is 13 amino acids long. CDR3 residues: CASSPPDSGRQYF. CDR3 coding DNA: TGTGCCAGCTCACCACCGGACAGTGGTCGGCAGTACTTC.

V usage is TRBV25-1 and J usage is TRBJ2-5; 13 nucleotides line up with TRBD2. The CDR3 spans 16 residues. J was trimmed by 3 bases and V by 4 bases; bases with no gene match: 5. Germline CDR1 and CDR2: MGHDK and SYGVNS. CDR3 nucleotide sequence: TGTGCCAGCAGTGTGGTTGGACTAGCGGGAGAAGAGACCCAGTACTTC. It is translated as CASSVVGLAGEETQYF. Drawing the rest from reference TRBV25-1 and TRBJ2-5, the complete variable domain is EADIYQTPRYLVIGTGKKITLECSQTMGHDKMYWYQQDPGMELHLIHYSYGVNSTEKGDLSSESTVSRIRTEHFPLTLESARPSHTSQYLCASSVVGLAGEETQYFGPGTRLLVL.